This T cell receptor (beta chain) was retrieved from a study of tumor-infiltrating lymphocytes in primary liver carcinoma. The CDR3 length is 15 residues. V lost 0 bases and J lost 3; bases outside the gene matches: 2. CDR1 is SGHRS, CDR2 YFSETQ, per germline. This clonotype was found a few times. The antigen is unknown. With a constant-region primer, TCR beta cDNA was made from about 0.55 ug of total RNA. A slightly modified ARM-PCR protocol with three nested multiplex PCR rounds produced these TCR beta libraries. TRBV1-TRBV30 forward primers and a C-beta reverse primer were used in the first two PCR rounds, which each ran for 10 cycles. TCRdb independently ran MiXCR on the multiplex PCR reads; one entry per CDR3 protein. The table shows 320,000 or so distinct CDR3 sequences, with around three fifths occurring only once. Findings and limits, study-wide: Between tumor regions, pairs overlapped more than tumor-adjacent and tumor-blood pairs did.

Germline DNA was also extracted, and blood RNA derived from unsorted whole blood. Chronic HBV infection was present, with no prior treatment. Researchers reported drawing about 3.9 milliliters of peripheral blood before surgery. This TCR derives from a man between 35 and 55 years old with primary liver carcinoma and hepatitis B virus infection. V gene TRBV5-1 combines with J gene TRBJ2-1; TRBD1 matches at 8 bases. What was sequenced was peripheral blood. CDR3 sequence (DNA): TGCGCCAGCAGCTTGGGTGGACAGGGCTACAATGAGCAGTTCTTC. Residues: CASSLGGQGYNEQFF.